Presented here are 21 T cell receptor beta chains from one specimen sequenced in a study of long-term antiretroviral therapy in people with HIV. Runs used v3.0 of the immunoSEQ assay and were done at survey level. TCRdb's table, derived via immunoSEQ multiplex PCR, lists solely in-frame clones and lacks some. The table lists some 16,000 clones, approximately 90% of them singletons, with around 13% in the top ten. Sequenced here: unsorted PBMCs, sampled 0.6 years after starting antiretroviral therapy. These receptors came from a woman aged 40 to 55 with HIV.

This sequence joins TRBV19 and TRBJ1-2; 9 nucleotides match TRBD1. Trimming took 5 bases from V and 6 from J; bases not matched to a gene: 7. The germline gives CDR1 LNHDA, CDR2 SQIVND (reference sequence). This CDR3 region has 14 residues. The DNA of the CDR3 is TGTGCCAGTAGTCGGACAGGGGAGAGGCATGGCTACACCTTC. As protein: CASSRTGERHGYTF.

The J gene is TRBJ1-2, the V gene TRBV27; TRBD1 matches 7 bases. This CDR3 is built from 16 residues. Germline V gene lookup returns CDR1 MNHEY and CDR2 SMNVEV (reference sequence). Trimming removed 6 bases from V and 2 bases from J; junction bases left unmatched: 12. CDR3 nucleotide sequence: TGTGCCAGCAGCAGGATCGACAGGGCGGGGAACTATGGCTACACCTTC. Encoded protein: CASSRIDRAGNYGYTF.

This clone appeared a single time. The J gene is TRBJ2-7, the V gene TRBV6-5, with a tentative D call TRBD2 (6 bases). In germline, CDR1 is MNHEY, CDR2 SVGAGI. Trimming took 1 base from V and 5 from J, leaving 18 bases between them. CDR3 length equals 16 residues. The CDR3 is CASSYYRGGWLNEQYF. The CDR3 nucleotides are TGTGCCAGCAGTTACTATCGAGGAGGGTGGTTGAACGAGCAGTACTTC.

The rearrangement joins TRBV18 to TRBJ1-2, with 7 bases that match TRBD1. Losses at the gene ends were 5 bases for V and 8 bases for J; bases not matched to a gene: 2. Germline assignment: CDR1 KGHSH and CDR2 LQKENI. The CDR3 spans 11 residues. The CDR3 loop is CASSLGQGYTF. CDR3 DNA: TGTGCCAGCTCATTGGGACAGGGCTACACCTTC.

The table lists this clone with a count of one. The V call is TRBV19, the J call TRBJ1-5; D gene uncertain. Per the germline V gene, CDR1 is LNHDA and CDR2 is SQIVND (reference sequence). V lost 4 bases and J 0 bases, leaving 16 bases between the germline ends. The CDR3 has 17 amino acids. CDR3 loop: CASSNRRSSDSNQPQHF. Here the CDR3 DNA reads TGTGCCAGTAGTAATCGGAGAAGCTCGGATAGCAATCAGCCCCAGCATTTT. The whole variable domain, remainder taken from reference TRBV19 and TRBJ1-5, is DGGITQSPKYLFRKEGQNVTLSCEQNLNHDAMYWYRQDPGQGLRLIYYSQIVNDFQKGDIAEGYSVSREKKESFPLTVTSAQKNPTAFYLCASSNRRSSDSNQPQHFGDGTRLSIL.

This chain joins TRBV5-4 and TRBJ1-1; TRBD1 agrees at 7 bases. Germline V gene data show CDR1 as SGHNT and CDR2 as YYREEE (reference sequence). With V trimmed by 3 bases and J by 3 bases, 5 bases remained unmatched. The CDR3 spans 14 residues. As DNA, the CDR3 is TGTGCCAGCAGCTCGGACAGGTGGGACACTGAAGCTTTCTTT. Residues: CASSSDRWDTEAFF.

The chain recombines TRBV19 with TRBJ1-1; possible D gene TRBD1, 6 bases. Germline V gives CDR1 LNHDA, CDR2 SQIVND (reference sequence). The V and J ends lost 5 bases and 4 bases respectively, with 11 bases between them. The CDR3 is 13 residues long. CDR3 nucleotide sequence: TGTGCCAGTAGTCGGGGGCGCGTCACTGAAGCTTTCTTT. Translation: CASSRGRVTEAFF.

This clone was detected only once. This chain links TRBV6-5 with TRBJ1-5; D is unresolved. Germline CDR1 MNHEY, CDR2 SVGAGI. V was pared by 1 base and J by 7 bases, with 11 bases between. This CDR3 comprises 14 residues. CDR3 in amino acids: CASSYLDPRQPQHF. In nucleotides, the CDR3 is TGTGCCAGCAGTTACTTGGATCCAAGGCAGCCCCAGCATTTT.

The gene calls are TRBV7-2 and TRBJ1-2; 9 bases are shared with TRBD1. Trimming removed 5 bases from V and 5 bases from J; junction bases left unmatched: 9. CDR1 is SGHTA, CDR2 FQGNSA, per germline. CDR3 length: 15 amino acids. CDR3 sequence: CASSTQQGAGYGYTF. Written as DNA, the CDR3 is TGTGCCAGCAGCACTCAACAGGGGGCAGGGTATGGCTACACCTTC.

This clone was detected once. The V and J genes are TRBV30 and TRBJ2-7; TRBD1 matches at 7 bases. Germline CDR1 GTSNPN, CDR2 SVGIG (reference sequence). Trimming took 3 bases from V and 9 from J; bases not matched to a gene: 11. The CDR3 extends over 13 amino acids. CDR3 in DNA: TGTGCCTGGAGCGTGACGACAGGGTTGGGGCAGTACTTC. Its translation: CAWSVTTGLGQYF.

This sequence joins TRBV4-3 and TRBJ1-1; D might be TRBD1 (6 bases). The V end lost 3 bases, the J end lost 7 bases, and 21 bases lay between the germline ends. Per the germline V gene, CDR1 is LGHNA and CDR2 is YSLEER. The CDR3 length is 16 residues. The CDR3 reads CASSQDTGTPRGEAFF. The CDR3 DNA reads as TGCGCCAGCAGCCAGGACACCGGGACACCCAGGGGTGAAGCTTTCTTT.

The chain joins TRBV25-1 to TRBJ1-1, with unresolved D. CDR3 length: 14 amino acids. Deletions cut 0 bases from V and 5 bases from J, with 10 bases between. The germline V gene has CDR1 MGHDK and CDR2 SYGVNS. The CDR3 region has the DNA TGTGCCAGCAGTGAATACGGCCCGGGAACTGAAGCTTTCTTT. Its translation: CASSEYGPGTEAFF.

CDR3 sequence (DNA): TGTGCCAGCAGCCGGGGGGGGATCCGTGAAGCTTTCTTT. Protein sequence: CASSRGGIREAFF. This chain connects TRBV7-2 to TRBJ1-1; maybe TRBD1 (5 bases). The germline gives CDR1 SGHTA, CDR2 FQGNSA. The CDR3 has 13 residues. With 5 bases removed from V and 7 bases from J, the gap between germline ends came to 14 bases.

This clone was counted a single time. The chain is built from TRBV30 and TRBJ1-5, with D hard to call. CDR1 and CDR2 from the germline V gene are GTSNPN and SVGIG (reference sequence). V shed 0 bases and J shed 5 bases, with 8 bases lying between them. The CDR3 is 13 amino acids. This chain's CDR3 is CAWSVPGDQPQHF. The DNA for the CDR3 is TGTGCCTGGAGTGTACCAGGCGATCAGCCCCAGCATTTT. Together with reference TRBV30 and TRBJ1-5, the CDR3 gives the full variable domain: SQTIHQWPATLVQPVGSPLSLECTVEGTSNPNLYWYRQAAGRGLQLLFYSVGIGQISSEVPQNLSASRPQDRQFILSSKKLLLSDSGFYLCAWSVPGDQPQHFGDGTRLSIL.

The chain couples TRBV29-1 to TRBJ1-1, with no clear D. Germline CDR1 and CDR2: SQVTM and ANQGSEA. The CDR3 extends over 14 amino acids. The V gene lost 4 bases and the J gene lost 0 bases, with 12 bases spanning the gap. The CDR3 region is CSVVVGIMNTEAFF. The CDR3 DNA is TGCAGCGTTGTGGTCGGGATCATGAACACTGAAGCTTTCTTT.

The V call is TRBV30, the J call TRBJ1-4, with TRBD1 matching 10 bases. The V gene end was trimmed by 5 bases and the J gene end by 6 bases; junction bases not matched to a gene: 6. Germline V gene data show CDR1 as GTSNPN and CDR2 as SVGIG (reference sequence). This CDR3 has 14 amino acids. The CDR3 DNA is TGTGCCTGGGGGCGTGGACAGGGGGATGAAAAACTGTTTTTT. Its protein is CAWGRGQGDEKLFF.

This chain connects TRBV11-2 to TRBJ1-5, with 8 bases fitting TRBD1. From germline, CDR1 is SGHAT and CDR2 FQNNGV. V shed 1 base and J 7 bases; nucleotides not matched to a gene: 3. The CDR3 is made up of 14 amino acids. The CDR3 region is CASSLGTGNQPQHF. CDR3 bases: TGTGCCAGCAGCTTAGGGACAGGGAACCAGCCCCAGCATTTT.

In nucleotides, the CDR3 is TGTGCCAGCAGCGCTAGCTACCAAGAGACCCAGTACTTC. This sequence encodes CASSASYQETQYF. The V call is TRBV6-5, the J call TRBJ2-5, with D possibly being TRBD2 (5 bases). Trimming stripped 6 bases from V and 0 bases from J, with 8 bases between. This CDR3 contains 13 residues. Germline V lookup: CDR1 MNHEY, CDR2 SVGAGI.

The chain couples TRBV18 to TRBJ1-1; no definite D call. The CDR3 is 15 residues long. Germline CDR1 reads KGHSH; CDR2 reads LQKENI. V lost 0 bases and J 3 bases, leaving 11 bases between the germline ends. The CDR3 here is CASSPPSREDTEAFF. The CDR3 region has the DNA TGTGCCAGCTCACCACCGTCGAGGGAAGACACTGAAGCTTTCTTT. Supplemented by reference TRBV18 and TRBJ1-1, the full variable domain reads NAGVMQNPRHLVRRRGQEARLRCSPMKGHSHVYWYRQLPEEGLKFMVYLQKENIIDESGMPKERFSAEFPKEGPSILRIQQVVRGDSAAYFCASSPPSREDTEAFFGQGTRLTVV.

V and J are TRBV18 and TRBJ2-7; no clear D gene. V was shortened by 2 bases and J by 3 bases, with 5 bases between the two germline ends. Germline V lookup: CDR1 KGHSH, CDR2 LQKENI. The CDR3 spans 12 residues. The CDR3 DNA reads TGTGCCAGCTCACCAGCGGTCTACGAGCAGTACTTC. It is translated as CASSPAVYEQYF.

The chain recombines TRBV19 with TRBJ2-2; no reliable D call. There are 15 residues in the CDR3. V lost 0 bases and J 4 bases, leaving 9 bases between the germline ends. Germline CDR1 LNHDA, CDR2 SQIVND (reference sequence). The CDR3 region is CASSIDRPSTGELFF. In nucleotides, the CDR3 is TGTGCCAGTAGTATAGACCGTCCAAGCACCGGGGAGCTGTTTTTT.